This TCR beta chain was identified during a study of blood T cell repertoires in COVID-19. The method was immunoSEQ multiplex PCR; TCRdb's version includes in-frame clones alone and lacks a portion of them. This sample has roughly 200,000 clones, with more than 80% found just once. CDR1 LNHDA and CDR2 SQIVND come from the germline V gene (reference sequence). Trimming took 10 bases from V and 10 from J, leaving 8 bases between them. The CDR3 spans 10 residues. The V and J genes are TRBV19 and TRBJ1-6, with no clear D. The TCR comes from a woman of 80 years or more with COVID-19, enrolled during active disease. The source material was peripheral blood. The CDR3: CATSLSPLHF. CDR3 DNA: TGTGCCACGTCCCTGTCACCCCTCCACTTT.